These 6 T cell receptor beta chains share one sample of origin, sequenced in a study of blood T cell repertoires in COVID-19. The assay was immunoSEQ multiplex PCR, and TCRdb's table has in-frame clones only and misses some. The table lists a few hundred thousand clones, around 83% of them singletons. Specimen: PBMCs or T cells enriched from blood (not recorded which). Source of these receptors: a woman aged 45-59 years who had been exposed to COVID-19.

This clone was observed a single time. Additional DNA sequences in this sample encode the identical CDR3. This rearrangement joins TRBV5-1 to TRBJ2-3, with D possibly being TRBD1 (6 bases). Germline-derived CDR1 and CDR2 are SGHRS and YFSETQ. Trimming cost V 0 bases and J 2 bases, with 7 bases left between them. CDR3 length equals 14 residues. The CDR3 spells CASSLEGVTDTQYF. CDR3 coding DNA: TGCGCCAGCAGCTTGGAGGGGGTCACAGATACGCAGTATTTT.

The CDR3 nucleotides are TGTGCCAGCAGCGTAGGAAGGGGCAATGAAAAACTGTTTTTT. It specifies CASSVGRGNEKLFF. The rearrangement links TRBV9 to TRBJ1-4, with a tentative D call TRBD1 (5 bases). V shed 0 bases and J shed 5 bases, with 8 bases lying between them. The CDR3 length is 14 residues. Germline CDR1 is SGDLS and CDR2 is YYNGEE.

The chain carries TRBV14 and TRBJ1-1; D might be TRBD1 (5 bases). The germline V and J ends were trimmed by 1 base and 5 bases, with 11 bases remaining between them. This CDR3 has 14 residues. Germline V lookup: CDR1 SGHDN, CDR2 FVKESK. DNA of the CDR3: TGTGCCAGCAGCCAAGCGGGCCGGGGGACTGAAGCTTTCTTT. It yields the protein CASSQAGRGTEAFF.

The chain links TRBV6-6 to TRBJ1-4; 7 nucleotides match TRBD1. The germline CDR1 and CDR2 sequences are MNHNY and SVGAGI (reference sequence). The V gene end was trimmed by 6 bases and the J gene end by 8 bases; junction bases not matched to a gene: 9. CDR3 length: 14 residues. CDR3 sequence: CASRRDRELEKLFF. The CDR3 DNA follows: TGTGCCAGCAGAAGAGACAGGGAACTCGAAAAACTGTTTTTT.

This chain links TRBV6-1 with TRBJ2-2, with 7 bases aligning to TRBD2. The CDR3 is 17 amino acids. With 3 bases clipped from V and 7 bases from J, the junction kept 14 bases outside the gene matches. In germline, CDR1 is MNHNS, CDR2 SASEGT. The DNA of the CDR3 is TGTGCCAGCAGTGATCTGGGAGGACTAGGAGTAATCGGGGAGCTGTTTTTT. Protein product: CASSDLGGLGVIGELFF.

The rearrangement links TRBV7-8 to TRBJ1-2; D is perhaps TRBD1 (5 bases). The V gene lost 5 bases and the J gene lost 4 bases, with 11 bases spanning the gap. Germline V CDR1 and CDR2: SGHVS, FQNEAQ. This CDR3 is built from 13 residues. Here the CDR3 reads CASSERGGYGYTF. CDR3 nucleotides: TGTGCCAGCAGCGAAAGGGGTGGCTATGGCTACACCTTC.